A selection of T cell receptor beta chains follows, all from one sample in a study of OX40 agonist ivuxolimab in advanced cancers. Measured with immunoSEQ multiplex PCR; TCRdb has only the in-frame clones, and not every one. This table holds 70,000 to 75,000 clones, more than 85% found once. The sample consisted of CD4+ or CD8+ T cells sorted from blood, taken in a trial of the OX40 agonist ivuxolimab. These receptors were taken from an adult with an advanced solid tumor such as melanoma, head and neck, liver or kidney cancer. Each CDR3 is given with its conserved first and last residue. A D gene is named only where the DNA matches it firmly. Clone size is stated in some rows and not others, as once, few, many or a class when expanded.

j_call d_call clone_size v_call cdr3_nt cdr3_aa
TRBJ1-4 NA NA TRBV5-1 TGCGCCAGCAGCTTGGGCAGGACTGAAAAACTGTTTTTT CASSLGRTEKLFF
TRBJ2-7 NA NA TRBV10-3 TGTGCCATCAAGGAAACCTACGAGCAGTACTTC CAIKETYEQYF
TRBJ1-1 NA NA TRBV14 TGTGCCAGCAGCCAGGGGCTTCAGACTGAAGCTTTCTTT CASSQGLQTEAFF
TRBJ2-1 TRBD2 NA TRBV28 TGTGCCAGCAGTCCCTCGACTAGCGGGAGGATAAGGGCCTACAATGAGCAGTTCTTC CASSPSTSGRIRAYNEQFF
TRBJ2-2 NA NA TRBV7-3 TGTGCCAGCAGCCCACCCCCCTCTAGCAGCTCGGCCGGGGAGCTGTTTTTT CASSPPPSSSSAGELFF
TRBJ2-1 NA NA TRBV7-3 TGTGCCAGCAGCTTTTCGGGAGAAACCTACAATGAGCAGTTCTTC CASSFSGETYNEQFF
TRBJ1-4 NA NA TRBV6-5 TGTGCCAGCAGACGCAGACACGGCACTAATGAAAAACTGTTTTTT CASRRRHGTNEKLFF
TRBJ2-5 TRBD2 once TRBV27 TGTGCCAGCAGCGCAGGGACTAGCCAAGAGACCCAGTACTTC CASSAGTSQETQYF
TRBJ2-7 NA NA TRBV6-1 TGTGCCAGCAGTGTCGGGGACACCCTTTACGAGCAGTACTTC CASSVGDTLYEQYF
TRBJ2-4 NA NA TRBV9 TGTGCCAGCAGCGGTTCGGGGGCAGACATTCAGTACTTC CASSGSGADIQYF